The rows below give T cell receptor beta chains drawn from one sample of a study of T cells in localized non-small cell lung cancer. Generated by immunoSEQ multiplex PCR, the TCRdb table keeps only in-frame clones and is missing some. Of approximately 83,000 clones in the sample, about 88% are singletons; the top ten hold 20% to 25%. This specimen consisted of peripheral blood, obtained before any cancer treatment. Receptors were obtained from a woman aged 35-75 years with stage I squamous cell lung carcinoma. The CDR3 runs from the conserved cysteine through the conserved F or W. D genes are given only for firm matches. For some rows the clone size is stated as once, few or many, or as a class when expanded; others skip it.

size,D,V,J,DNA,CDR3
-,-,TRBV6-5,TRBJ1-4,TGTGCCAGCAGCAATACCGGGACCCTTAATGAAAAACTGTTTTTT,CASSNTGTLNEKLFF
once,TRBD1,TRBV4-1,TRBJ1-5,TGCGCCAGCAGTCGGGGACAGGGTGGTAGCAATCAGCCCCAGCATTTT,CASSRGQGGSNQPQHF
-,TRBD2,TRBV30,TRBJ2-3,TGTGCACGGGGACTAGCGGGAGGCACAGATACGCAGTATTTT,CARGLAGGTDTQYF
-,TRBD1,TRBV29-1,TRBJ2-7,TGCAGCGTTGAAGATCTTTGTAGGGGGGACAGGGGGCCCATGGGTGTCTACGAGCAGTACTTC,CSVEDLCRGDRGPMGVYEQYF
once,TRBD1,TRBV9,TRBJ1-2,TGTGCCAGCAGCGTAGAGGTATTAAAGGGACAGGGCGCAGGGTACTATGGCTACACCTTC,CASSVEVLKGQGAGYYGYTF
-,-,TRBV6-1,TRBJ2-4,TGTGCCAGCAGTACCGGGACTGTGAACATTCAGTACTTC,CASSTGTVNIQYF
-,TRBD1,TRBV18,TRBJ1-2,TGTGCCAGCTCACCGCTTATCCGACAGGGGGGCAACTATGGCTACACCTTC,CASSPLIRQGGNYGYTF
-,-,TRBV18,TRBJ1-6,TGTGCCAGCTCCCCCGAGGGAGTCCTAGATTCACCCCTCCACTTT,CASSPEGVLDSPLHF
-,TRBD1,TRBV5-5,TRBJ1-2,TGTGCCAGCAGTTACACCGGTGCCGGGACAGGGAGTAACTATGGCTACACCTTC,CASSYTGAGTGSNYGYTF
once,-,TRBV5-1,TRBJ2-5,TGCGCCAGCAGCTTGGGCAGTGCCGGAGAGACCCAGTACTTC,CASSLGSAGETQYF
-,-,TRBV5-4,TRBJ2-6,TGTGCCAGCAGAGGACAGAGCTCTGGGGCCAACGTCCTGACTTTC,CASRGQSSGANVLTF
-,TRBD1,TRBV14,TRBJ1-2,TGTGCCAGCAGCCAAGATGTAGCAGGGACAGGCCTATATGGCTACACCTTC,CASSQDVAGTGLYGYTF
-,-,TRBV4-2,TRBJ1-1,TGTGCCAGCAGCCCTCTGGGAGGGGCGCTTGGTGAAGCTTTCTTT,CASSPLGGALGEAFF
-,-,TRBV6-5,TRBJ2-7,TGTGCCAGCAGTTCGTTTGGGGGTGCTAGCTCCTACGAGCAGTACTTC,CASSSFGGASSYEQYF
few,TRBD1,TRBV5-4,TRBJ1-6,TGTGCCAGCAGCTTTACGACAGGGGCTAATTCACCCCTCCACTTT,CASSFTTGANSPLHF
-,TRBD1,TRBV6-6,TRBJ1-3,TGTGCCAGCATAACGGGACAGTCTGGAAACACCATATATTTT,CASITGQSGNTIYF
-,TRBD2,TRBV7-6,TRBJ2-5,TGTGCCAGCAGCTTAACGCAATCTAGCGGGGGGAGGAAAGAGACCCAGTACTTC,CASSLTQSSGGRKETQYF
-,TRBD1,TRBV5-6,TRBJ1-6,TGTGCCAGCAGCCTCCCCGACAGGGCTTCACCCCTCCACTTT,CASSLPDRASPLHF
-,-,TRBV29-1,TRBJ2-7,TGCAGCGTTGAAGATCAACGGTCCTACGAGCAGTACTTC,CSVEDQRSYEQYF
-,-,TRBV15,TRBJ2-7,TGTGCCACCAGTCATTACCGGGACGGATCCTCCTACGAGCAGTACTTC,CATSHYRDGSSYEQYF
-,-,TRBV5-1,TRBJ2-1,TGCGCCAGCAGCCAAAACAATGAGCAGTTCTTC,CASSQNNEQFF
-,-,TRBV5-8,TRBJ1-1,TGTGCCAGCAGCCGGATGGGGGCGAGGACTGAAGCTTTCTTT,CASSRMGARTEAFF
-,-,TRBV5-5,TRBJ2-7,TGTGCCAGCAGCTGGAGGGGGGACTCCTACGAGCAGTACTTC,CASSWRGDSYEQYF
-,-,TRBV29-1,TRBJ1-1,TGCAGCGTCCTATCCGCCTCTGAAGCTTTCTTT,CSVLSASEAFF
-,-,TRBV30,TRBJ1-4,TGTGCCTGGAGTCCCCCGGGGGCCAATGAAAAACTGTTTTTT,CAWSPPGANEKLFF
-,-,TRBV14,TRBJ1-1,TGTGCCAGCAGCCAAGTGACCGGGACATCGAACACTGAAGCTTTCTTT,CASSQVTGTSNTEAFF
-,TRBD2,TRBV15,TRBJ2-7,TGTGCCACCAGCAGGGGCGGGAGCGGCTCCTACGAGCAGTACTTC,CATSRGGSGSYEQYF
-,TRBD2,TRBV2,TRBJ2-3,TGTGCCAGCACCCAGGGGGGGCTAGCGGGGGGACGCACAGATACGCAGTATTTT,CASTQGGLAGGRTDTQYF